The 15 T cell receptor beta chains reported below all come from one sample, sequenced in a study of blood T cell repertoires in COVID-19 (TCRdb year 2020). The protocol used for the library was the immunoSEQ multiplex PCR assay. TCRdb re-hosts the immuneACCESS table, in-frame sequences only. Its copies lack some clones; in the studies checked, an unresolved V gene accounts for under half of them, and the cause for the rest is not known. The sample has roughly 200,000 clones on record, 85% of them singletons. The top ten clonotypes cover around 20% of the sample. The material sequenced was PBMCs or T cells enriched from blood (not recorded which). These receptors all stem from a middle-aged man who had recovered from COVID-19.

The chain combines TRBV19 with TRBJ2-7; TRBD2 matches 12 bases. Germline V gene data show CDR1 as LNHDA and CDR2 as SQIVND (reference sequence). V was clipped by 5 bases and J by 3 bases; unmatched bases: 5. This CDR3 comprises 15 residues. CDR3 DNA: TGTGCCAGTAGTGACCCGGGACTAGCGGGCTACGAGCAGTACTTC. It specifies CASSDPGLAGYEQYF.

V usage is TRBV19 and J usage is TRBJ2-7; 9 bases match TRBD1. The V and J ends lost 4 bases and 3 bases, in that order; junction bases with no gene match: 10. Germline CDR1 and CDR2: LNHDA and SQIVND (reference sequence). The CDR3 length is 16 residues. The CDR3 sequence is CASSSKSGTGIYEQYF. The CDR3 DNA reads TGTGCCAGTAGTAGCAAATCCGGGACAGGGATCTACGAGCAGTACTTC.

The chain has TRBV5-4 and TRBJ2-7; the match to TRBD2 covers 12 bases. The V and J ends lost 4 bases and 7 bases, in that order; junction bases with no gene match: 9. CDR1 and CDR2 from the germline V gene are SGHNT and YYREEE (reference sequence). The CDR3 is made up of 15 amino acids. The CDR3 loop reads CASSLRLAGENEQYF. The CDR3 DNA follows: TGTGCCAGCAGCCTACGACTAGCGGGAGAAAATGAGCAGTACTTC.

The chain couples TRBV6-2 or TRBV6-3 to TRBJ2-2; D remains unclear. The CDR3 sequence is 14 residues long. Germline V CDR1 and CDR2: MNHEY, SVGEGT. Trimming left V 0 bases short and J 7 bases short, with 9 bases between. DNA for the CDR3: TGTGCCAGCAGTTACTCGATTCTGCGCGGGGAGCTGTTTTTT. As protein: CASSYSILRGELFF.

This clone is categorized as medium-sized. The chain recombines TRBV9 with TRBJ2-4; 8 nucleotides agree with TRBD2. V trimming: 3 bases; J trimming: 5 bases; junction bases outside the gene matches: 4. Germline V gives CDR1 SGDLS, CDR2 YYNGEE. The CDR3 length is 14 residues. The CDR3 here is CASSDAAGENIQYF. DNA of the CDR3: TGTGCCAGCAGCGACGCAGCGGGAGAAAACATTCAGTACTTC.

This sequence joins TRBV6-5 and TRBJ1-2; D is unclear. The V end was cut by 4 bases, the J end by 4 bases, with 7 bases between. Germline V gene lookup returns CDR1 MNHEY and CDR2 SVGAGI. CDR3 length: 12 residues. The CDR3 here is CASSSRSYGYTF. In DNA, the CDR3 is TGTGCCAGCAGTTCCCGGAGCTATGGCTACACCTTC.

For the CDR3, the DNA is TGCGCCAGCAGCTTGACGACGATGTCAGGAAAACTGTTTTTT. This gives the protein CASSLTTMSGKLFF. The chain employs TRBV5-1 and TRBJ1-4; D call uncertain. Trimming took 1 base from V and 10 from J, leaving 14 bases between them. Germline CDR1 is SGHRS and CDR2 is YFSETQ. CDR3 length: 14 residues.

This chain's CDR3 is CASSPKPESNYGYTF. The CDR3 DNA reads as TGTGCCAGCAGCCCCAAGCCCGAAAGTAACTATGGCTACACCTTC. The chain recombines TRBV27 with TRBJ1-2; D is unresolved. The CDR3 has 15 amino acids. Germline V gives CDR1 MNHEY, CDR2 SMNVEV (reference sequence). V was clipped by 6 bases and J by 1 base, with 15 bases between them.

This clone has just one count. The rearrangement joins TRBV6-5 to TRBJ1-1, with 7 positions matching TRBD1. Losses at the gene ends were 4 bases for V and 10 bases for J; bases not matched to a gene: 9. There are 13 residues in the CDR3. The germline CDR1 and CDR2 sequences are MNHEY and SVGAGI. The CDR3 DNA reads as TGTGCCAGCAGTTCCGGGGACAGCCGGGGAGCTTTCTTT. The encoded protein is CASSSGDSRGAFF.

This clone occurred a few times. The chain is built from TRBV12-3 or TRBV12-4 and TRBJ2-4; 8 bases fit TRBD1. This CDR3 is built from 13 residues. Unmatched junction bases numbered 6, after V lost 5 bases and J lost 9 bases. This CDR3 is CASSDGQGGIQYF. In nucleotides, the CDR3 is TGTGCCAGCAGTGACGGACAGGGAGGCATTCAGTACTTC.

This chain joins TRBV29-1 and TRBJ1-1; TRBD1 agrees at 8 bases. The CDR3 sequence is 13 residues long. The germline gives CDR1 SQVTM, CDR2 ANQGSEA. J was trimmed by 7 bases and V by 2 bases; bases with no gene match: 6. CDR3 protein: CSVEKTGVGEAFF. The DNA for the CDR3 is TGCAGCGTTGAAAAGACAGGGGTGGGTGAAGCTTTCTTT.

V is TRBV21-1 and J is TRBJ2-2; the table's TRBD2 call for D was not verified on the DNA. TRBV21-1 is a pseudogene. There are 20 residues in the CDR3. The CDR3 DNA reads TGTGCCGCACAGACCGCCGCGCAAGGGAAGCACAGCGGGACCCCCGGGGAGCTGTTTTTT. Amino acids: CAAQTAAQGKHSGTPGELFF.

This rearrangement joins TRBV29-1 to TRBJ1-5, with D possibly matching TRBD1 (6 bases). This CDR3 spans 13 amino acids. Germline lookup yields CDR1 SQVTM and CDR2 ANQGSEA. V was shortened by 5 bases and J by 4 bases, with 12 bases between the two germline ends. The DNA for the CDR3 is TGCAGCGTTTTAGGGGACACTAATCAGCCCCAGCATTTT. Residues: CSVLGDTNQPQHF.

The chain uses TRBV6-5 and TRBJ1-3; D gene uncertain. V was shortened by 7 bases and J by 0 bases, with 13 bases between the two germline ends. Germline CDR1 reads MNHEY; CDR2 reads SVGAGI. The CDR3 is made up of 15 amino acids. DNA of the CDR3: TGTGCCAGCACCCGAGCGCTCAACTCTGGAAACACCATATATTTT. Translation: CASTRALNSGNTIYF.

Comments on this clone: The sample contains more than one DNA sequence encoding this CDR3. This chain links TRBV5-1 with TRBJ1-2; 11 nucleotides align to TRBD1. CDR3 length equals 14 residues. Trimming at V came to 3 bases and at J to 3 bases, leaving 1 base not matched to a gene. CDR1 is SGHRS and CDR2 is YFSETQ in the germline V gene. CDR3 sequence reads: CASSSGQGDYGYTF. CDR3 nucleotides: TGCGCCAGCAGCTCGGGACAGGGGGACTATGGCTACACCTTC.